These T cell receptor beta chains were read from a single sample in a study of blood T cell repertoires in COVID-19. Profiled with immunoSEQ multiplex PCR; TCRdb holds only in-frame clones, not every one. The sample lists 150,000 to 160,000 clones, 80% seen once, with roughly 0.58% in the top ten. Sequencing input: peripheral blood. Every receptor here comes from a man aged 60-69 years with acute or convalescent COVID-19. Each CDR3 is given with its conserved first and last residue. D genes are given only for firm matches. Size is stated for part of the rows, as once, few or many counts, or as a class when the clone is expanded.

NA | NA | TRBJ1-1 | TRBV6-5 | TGTGCCATACAGGGTCCGGGCACTGAAGCTTTCTTT | CAIQGPGTEAFF
NA | NA | TRBJ2-5 | TRBV19 | TGTGCCAGTAGTATGGCCCCCGGTGGGACACAACAAGAGACCCAGTACTTC | CASSMAPGGTQQETQYF
TRBD1 | NA | TRBJ1-1 | TRBV3-1/TRBV3-2 | TGTGCCAGCAGCCAAGGACAGGGGAACACTGAAGCTTTCTTT | CASSQGQGNTEAFF
TRBD1 | few | TRBJ1-5 | TRBV6-2/TRBV6-3 | TGTGCCAGCAGTGCGAGGGAAACAGGGGGACCCCGCAATCAGCCCCAGCATTTT | CASSARETGGPRNQPQHF
NA | NA | TRBJ2-7 | TRBV7-2 | TGTGCCAGCAGCATAGGGACTGGTGCCAACTACGAGCAGTACTTC | CASSIGTGANYEQYF
NA | once | TRBJ1-1 | TRBV6-9 | TGTGCCAGCAGTTCTATAAGTGGGAACACTGAAGCTTTCTTT | CASSSISGNTEAFF
TRBD1 | NA | TRBJ1-4 | TRBV2 | TGTGCCAGCAACCGGGACAGGGGGAGGGAAAAACTGTTTTTT | CASNRDRGREKLFF
NA | NA | TRBJ1-2 | TRBV24-1 | TGTGCCACCAGTGATTCGCGTTTCGGCGGGGGCTATGGCTACACCTTC | CATSDSRFGGGYGYTF
TRBD2 | NA | TRBJ2-1 | TRBV4-3 | TGCGCCAGCAGCCCGGTCCGGGAGGTTTACCTGAATGAGCAGTTCTTC | CASSPVREVYLNEQFF
NA | NA | TRBJ2-7 | TRBV28 | TGTGCCAGCAGCCCCGGGGGTCTCAACGAGCAGTACTTC | CASSPGGLNEQYF
TRBD2 | NA | TRBJ2-2 | TRBV30 | TGTGCCTGGCGGACTAGCGGGAGAGGGAACACCGGGGAGCTGTTTTTT | CAWRTSGRGNTGELFF
NA | NA | TRBJ1-6 | TRBV9 | TGTGCCAGCAGCGTAGACGGTTCACCCCTCCACTTT | CASSVDGSPLHF
TRBD1 | NA | TRBJ2-1 | TRBV2 | TGTGCCAGCAGTCCCTCCCGGGACAGGCTGACTTCCTACAATGAGCAGTTCTTC | CASSPSRDRLTSYNEQFF
NA | NA | TRBJ2-3 | TRBV24-1 | TGTGCCACCAGTGATCGGGACTTCACAGATACGCAGTATTTT | CATSDRDFTDTQYF
TRBD1 | NA | TRBJ1-2 | TRBV19 | TGTGCCAGTAGTCAGCGGACTTCACAGGGGGGCGGCTACACCTTC | CASSQRTSQGGGYTF
NA | NA | TRBJ2-7 | TRBV6-5 | TGTGCCAGCAGACTACGGACTGGCTCCTACGAGCAGTACTTC | CASRLRTGSYEQYF
NA | NA | TRBJ1-1 | TRBV28 | TGTGCCAGCAGTTTATTCCAGGGGAACACTGAAGCTTTCTTT | CASSLFQGNTEAFF
NA | NA | TRBJ2-7 | TRBV9 | TGTGCCAGCAGCGTAGCAGAGGACAGCGGTGAACTCTCCTACGAGCAGTACTTC | CASSVAEDSGELSYEQYF
TRBD1 | once | TRBJ2-7 | TRBV6-5 | TGTGCCAGCAGTTACTCCGGGACAGGGGGAGCCTACGAGCAGTACTTC | CASSYSGTGGAYEQYF
TRBD1 | NA | TRBJ2-7 | TRBV10-3 | TGTGCCATCAGCGACAGGGGGGGGTACGAGCAGTACTTC | CAISDRGGYEQYF
TRBD1 | NA | TRBJ1-5 | TRBV19 | TGTGCCAGTAGTCGACAGGGTGGTGGACAGCCCCAGCATTTT | CASSRQGGGQPQHF
NA | NA | TRBJ1-1 | TRBV6-6 | TGTGCCAGCAGTTACAGAGCATCCATGAACACTGAAGCTTTCTTT | CASSYRASMNTEAFF
TRBD1 | once | TRBJ1-5 | TRBV12-5 | TGTGCTAGTGGTTCTATCCAGGGGGCCGACAATCAGCCCCAGCATTTT | CASGSIQGADNQPQHF
NA | NA | TRBJ2-5 | TRBV19 | TGTGCCAGTAGTTTCTACCGAGGGGGAGAGACCCAGTACTTC | CASSFYRGGETQYF
TRBD1 | NA | TRBJ2-2 | TRBV9 | TGTGCCAGCAGCGCCCGACAGGGGGCGAACACCGGGGAGCTGTTTTTT | CASSARQGANTGELFF
TRBD1 | NA | TRBJ1-2 | TRBV4-3 | TGCGCCAGCAGCCAAGATCGCAGGGGGCTCTATGGCTACACCTTC | CASSQDRRGLYGYTF
TRBD2 | NA | TRBJ2-5 | TRBV5-1 | TGCGCCAGCAGCTTGTACCTAGCGGGGAACCAAGAGACCCAGTACTTC | CASSLYLAGNQETQYF
NA | NA | TRBJ1-1 | TRBV25-1 | TGTGCCAGCACCAGTTCTTGGAACACTGAAGCTTTCTTT | CASTSSWNTEAFF
TRBD1 | NA | TRBJ2-7 | TRBV6-2/TRBV6-3 | TGTGCCAGCAGTCCGCCGGGACAGGGTACCTACGAGCAGTACTTC | CASSPPGQGTYEQYF
NA | NA | TRBJ1-6 | TRBV27 | TGTGCCAGCACAGGGTGGGGAGGGAATTCACCCCTCCACTTT | CASTGWGGNSPLHF
NA | NA | TRBJ1-5 | TRBV10-1 | TGCGCCAGCAGTGAAGGAGCGAGTCCCGTTAGCAATCAGCCCCAGCATTTT | CASSEGASPVSNQPQHF
NA | NA | TRBJ2-5 | TRBV27 | TGTGCCAGCAGTTTAAAAGGATGGGCAGAAGAGACCCAGTACTTC | CASSLKGWAEETQYF
NA | once | TRBJ2-1 | TRBV7-2 | TGTGCCAGCAGCTTAGCGACAGAGCATGAGCAGTTCTTC | CASSLATEHEQFF
TRBD2 | NA | TRBJ2-5 | TRBV9 | TGTGCCAGCAGCGTAGGGGGACTAGCGGGAGGGAACCATCAAGAGACCCAGTACTTC | CASSVGGLAGGNHQETQYF
NA | few | TRBJ1-2 | TRBV2 | TGTGCCAGCAGTGAAATCCGACTCTATGGCTACACCTTC | CASSEIRLYGYTF
TRBD1 | NA | TRBJ1-1 | TRBV6-5 | TGTGCCAGCAGTTATGCGACAGGGGGTTTAGCTTTCTTT | CASSYATGGLAFF